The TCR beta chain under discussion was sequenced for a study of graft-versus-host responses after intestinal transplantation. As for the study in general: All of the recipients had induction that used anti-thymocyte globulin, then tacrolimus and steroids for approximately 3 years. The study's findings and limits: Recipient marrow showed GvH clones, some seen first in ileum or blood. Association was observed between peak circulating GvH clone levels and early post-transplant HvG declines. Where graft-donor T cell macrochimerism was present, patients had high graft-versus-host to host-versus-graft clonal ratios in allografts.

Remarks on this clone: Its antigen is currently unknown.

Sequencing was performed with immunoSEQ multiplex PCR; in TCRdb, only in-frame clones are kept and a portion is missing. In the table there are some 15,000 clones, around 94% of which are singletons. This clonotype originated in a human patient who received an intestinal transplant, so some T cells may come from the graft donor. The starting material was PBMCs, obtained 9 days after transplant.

CDR3 amino acids: CASSLGWNEQFF. For the CDR3, the DNA is TGTGCCAGCAGCTTAGGGTGGAATGAGCAGTTCTTC. V is TRBV7-9 and J is TRBJ2-1; D is undetermined. Trimming removed 1 base from V and 7 bases from J, with 5 bases in between. The CDR3 has 12 amino acids. Germline CDR1 reads SEHNR; CDR2 reads FQNEAQ (reference sequence).